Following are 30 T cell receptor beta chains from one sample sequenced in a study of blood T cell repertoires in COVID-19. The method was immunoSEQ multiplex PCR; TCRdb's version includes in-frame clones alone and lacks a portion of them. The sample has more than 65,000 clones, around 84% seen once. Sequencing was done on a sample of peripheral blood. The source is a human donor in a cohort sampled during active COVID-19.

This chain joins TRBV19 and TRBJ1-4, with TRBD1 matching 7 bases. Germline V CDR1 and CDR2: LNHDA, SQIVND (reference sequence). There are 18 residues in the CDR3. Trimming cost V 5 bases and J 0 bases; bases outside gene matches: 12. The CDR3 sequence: CASSRRGTALATNEKLFF. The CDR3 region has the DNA TGTGCCAGTAGTCGACGCGGGACAGCCCTTGCAACTAATGAAAAACTGTTTTTT.

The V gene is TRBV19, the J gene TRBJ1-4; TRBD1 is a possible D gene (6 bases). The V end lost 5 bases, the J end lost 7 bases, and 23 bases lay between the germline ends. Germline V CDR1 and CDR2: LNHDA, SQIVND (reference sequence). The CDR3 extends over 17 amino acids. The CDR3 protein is CASSDRQARRYLEKLFF. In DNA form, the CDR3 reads TGTGCCAGTAGTGACAGACAGGCTCGGAGATACCTTGAAAAACTGTTTTTT.

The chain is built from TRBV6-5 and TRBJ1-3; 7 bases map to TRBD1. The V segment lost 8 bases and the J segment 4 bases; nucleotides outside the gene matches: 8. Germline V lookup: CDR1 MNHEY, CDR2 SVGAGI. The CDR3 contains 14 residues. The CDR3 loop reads CASQRTGAGNTIYF. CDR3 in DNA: TGTGCCAGCCAACGGACAGGTGCGGGAAACACCATATATTTT.

The CDR3 DNA reads TGCGCCAGCAGCTCGGATGGGCAGACCTACGAGCAGTACTTC. It encodes CASSSDGQTYEQYF. The rearrangement uses TRBV5-1 and TRBJ2-7, with D hard to call. Germline V CDR1 and CDR2: SGHRS, YFSETQ. Trimming left V 3 bases short and J 2 bases short, with 12 bases between. This CDR3 has 14 residues.

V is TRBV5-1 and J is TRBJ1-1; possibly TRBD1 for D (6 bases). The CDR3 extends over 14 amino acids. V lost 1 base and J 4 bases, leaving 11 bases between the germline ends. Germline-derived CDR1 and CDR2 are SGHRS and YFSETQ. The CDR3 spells CASSLRGGPTEAFF. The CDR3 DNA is TGCGCCAGCAGCTTGCGAGGGGGTCCCACTGAAGCTTTCTTT.

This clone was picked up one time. The CDR3 nucleotides read TGTGCCAGCAGCCTCCGACAGGCTTTCTACGAGCAGTACTTC. The encoded protein is CASSLRQAFYEQYF. The genes are TRBV11-2 and TRBJ2-7, with TRBD1 as a possible D gene (6 bases). Germline lookup yields CDR1 SGHAT and CDR2 FQNNGV. The CDR3 spans 14 residues. V shed 5 bases and J shed 3 bases, with 14 bases lying between them.

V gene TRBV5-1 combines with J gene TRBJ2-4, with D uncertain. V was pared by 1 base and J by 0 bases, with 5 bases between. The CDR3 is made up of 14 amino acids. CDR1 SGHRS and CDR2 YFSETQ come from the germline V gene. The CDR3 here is CASSLNLAKNIQYF. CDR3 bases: TGCGCCAGCAGCTTGAACTTAGCCAAAAACATTCAGTACTTC.

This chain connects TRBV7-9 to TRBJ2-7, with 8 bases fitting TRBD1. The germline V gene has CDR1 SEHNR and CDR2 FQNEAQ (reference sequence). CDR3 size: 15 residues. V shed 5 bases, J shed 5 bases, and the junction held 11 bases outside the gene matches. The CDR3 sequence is CASSPRPGQGNEQYF. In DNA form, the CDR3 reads TGTGCCAGCAGCCCAAGGCCAGGACAGGGAAACGAGCAGTACTTC.

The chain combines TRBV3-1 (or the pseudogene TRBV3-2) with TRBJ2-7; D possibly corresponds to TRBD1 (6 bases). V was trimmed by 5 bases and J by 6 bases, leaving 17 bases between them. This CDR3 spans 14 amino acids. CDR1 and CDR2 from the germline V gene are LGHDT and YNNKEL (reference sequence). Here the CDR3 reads CASSEVGAKGEQYF. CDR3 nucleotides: TGTGCCAGCAGCGAGGTGGGGGCCAAAGGCGAGCAGTACTTC.

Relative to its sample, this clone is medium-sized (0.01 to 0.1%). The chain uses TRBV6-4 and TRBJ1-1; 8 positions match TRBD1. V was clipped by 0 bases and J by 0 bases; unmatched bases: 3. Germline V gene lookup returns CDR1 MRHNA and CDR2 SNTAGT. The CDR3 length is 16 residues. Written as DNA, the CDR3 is TGTGCCAGCAGTGACTCGGCAGGGGGCATGAACACTGAAGCTTTCTTT. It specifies CASSDSAGGMNTEAFF.

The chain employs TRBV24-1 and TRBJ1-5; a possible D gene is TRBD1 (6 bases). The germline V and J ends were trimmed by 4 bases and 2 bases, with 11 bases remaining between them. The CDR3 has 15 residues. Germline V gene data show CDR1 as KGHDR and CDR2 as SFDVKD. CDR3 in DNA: TGTGCCACCAGTGACGGGGGGGCAGGCAATCAGCCCCAGCATTTT. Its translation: CATSDGGAGNQPQHF.

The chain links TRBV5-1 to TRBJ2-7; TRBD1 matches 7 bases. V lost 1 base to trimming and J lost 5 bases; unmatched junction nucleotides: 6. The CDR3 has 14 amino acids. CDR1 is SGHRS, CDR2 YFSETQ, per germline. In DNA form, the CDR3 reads TGCGCCAGCAGCTTGTTAGGGGGCACCGACGAGCAGTACTTC. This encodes CASSLLGGTDEQYF.

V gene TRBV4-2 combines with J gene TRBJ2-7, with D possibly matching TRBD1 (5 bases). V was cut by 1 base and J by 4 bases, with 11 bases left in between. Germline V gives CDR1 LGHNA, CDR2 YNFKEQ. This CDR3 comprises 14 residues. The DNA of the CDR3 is TGTGCCAGCAGCCAAGTAGTGGGGCCGTACGAGCAGTACTTC. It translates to CASSQVVGPYEQYF.

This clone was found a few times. The CDR3 nucleotides read TGTGCCAGCAGTTTTGGGGGACAGGGGACCTACGAGCAGTACTTC. Its protein product is CASSFGGQGTYEQYF. The chain couples TRBV27 to TRBJ2-7, with 10 nucleotides matching TRBD1. The V gene end was trimmed by 3 bases and the J gene end by 2 bases; junction bases not matched to a gene: 4. The CDR3 is 15 residues long. In germline, CDR1 is MNHEY, CDR2 SMNVEV (reference sequence).

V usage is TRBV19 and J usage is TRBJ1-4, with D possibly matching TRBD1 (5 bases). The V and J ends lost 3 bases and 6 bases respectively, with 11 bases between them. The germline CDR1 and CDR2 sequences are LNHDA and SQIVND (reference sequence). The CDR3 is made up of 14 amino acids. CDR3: CASSMRGLDEKLFF. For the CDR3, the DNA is TGTGCCAGTAGTATGCGGGGCTTAGATGAAAAACTGTTTTTT.

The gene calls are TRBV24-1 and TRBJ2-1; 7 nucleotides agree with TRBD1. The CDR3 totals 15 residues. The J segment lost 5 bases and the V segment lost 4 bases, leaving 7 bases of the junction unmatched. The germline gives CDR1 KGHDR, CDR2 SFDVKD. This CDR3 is CATSDPRQGDNEQFF. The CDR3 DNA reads TGTGCCACCAGTGACCCCCGTCAGGGGGACAATGAGCAGTTCTTC.

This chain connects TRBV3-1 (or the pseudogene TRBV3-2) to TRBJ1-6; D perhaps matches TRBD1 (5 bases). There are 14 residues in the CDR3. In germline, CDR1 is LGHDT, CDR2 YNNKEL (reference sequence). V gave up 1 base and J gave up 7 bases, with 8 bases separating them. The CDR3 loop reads CASSQVQENSPLHF. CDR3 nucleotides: TGTGCCAGCAGCCAAGTACAGGAAAATTCACCCCTCCACTTT.

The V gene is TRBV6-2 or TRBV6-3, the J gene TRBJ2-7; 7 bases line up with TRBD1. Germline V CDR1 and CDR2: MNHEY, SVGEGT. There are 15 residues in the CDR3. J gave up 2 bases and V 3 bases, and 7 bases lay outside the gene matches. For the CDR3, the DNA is TGTGCCAGCAGTTATGACAGGGTGGGGACCTACGAGCAGTACTTC. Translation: CASSYDRVGTYEQYF.

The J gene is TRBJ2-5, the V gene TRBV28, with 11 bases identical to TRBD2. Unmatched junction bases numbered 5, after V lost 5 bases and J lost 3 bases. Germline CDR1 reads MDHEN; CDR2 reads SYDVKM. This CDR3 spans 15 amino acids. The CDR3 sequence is CASSHSLAGEETQYF. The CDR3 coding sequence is TGTGCCAGCAGTCATTCACTAGCGGGAGAAGAGACCCAGTACTTC.

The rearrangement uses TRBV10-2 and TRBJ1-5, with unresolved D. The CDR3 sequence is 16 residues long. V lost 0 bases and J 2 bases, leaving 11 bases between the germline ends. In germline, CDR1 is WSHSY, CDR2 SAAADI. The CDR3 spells CASSESFGVGNQPQHF. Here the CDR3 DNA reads TGCGCCAGCAGTGAGTCATTCGGGGTAGGCAATCAGCCCCAGCATTTT.

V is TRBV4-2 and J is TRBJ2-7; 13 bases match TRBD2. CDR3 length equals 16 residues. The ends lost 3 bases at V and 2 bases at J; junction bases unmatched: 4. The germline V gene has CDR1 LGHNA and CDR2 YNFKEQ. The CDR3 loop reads CASSQQTSGRAYEQYF. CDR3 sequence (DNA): TGTGCCAGCAGCCAGCAAACTAGCGGGAGGGCCTACGAGCAGTACTTC.

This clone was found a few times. CDR3 loop: CASIHSGTGNYNEQFF. The DNA of the CDR3 is TGTGCCAGCATCCACTCGGGGACAGGGAATTACAATGAGCAGTTCTTC. The chain links TRBV27 to TRBJ2-1; 9 bases are a match to TRBD1. Per the germline V gene, CDR1 is MNHEY and CDR2 is SMNVEV (reference sequence). V shed 7 bases and J 4 bases; nucleotides not matched to a gene: 11. There are 16 residues in the CDR3.

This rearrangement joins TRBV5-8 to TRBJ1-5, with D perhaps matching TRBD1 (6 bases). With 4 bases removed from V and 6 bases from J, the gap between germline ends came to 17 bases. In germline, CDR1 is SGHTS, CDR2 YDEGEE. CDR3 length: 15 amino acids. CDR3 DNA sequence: TGTGCCAGCAGCCCTATTGACAGGAAGGCTCAGCCCCAGCATTTT. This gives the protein CASSPIDRKAQPQHF. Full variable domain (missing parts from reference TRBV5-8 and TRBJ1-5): EAGVTQSPTHLIKTRGQQATLRCSPISGHTSVYWYQQALGLGLQFLLWYDEGEERNRGNFPPRFSGRQFPNYSSELNVNALELEDSALYLCASSPIDRKAQPQHFGDGTRLSIL.

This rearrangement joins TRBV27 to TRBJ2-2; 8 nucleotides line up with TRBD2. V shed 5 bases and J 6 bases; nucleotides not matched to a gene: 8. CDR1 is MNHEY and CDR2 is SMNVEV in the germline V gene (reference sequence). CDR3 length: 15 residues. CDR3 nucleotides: TGTGCCAGCAGTAATGCGGGGGGCTCGCCCGGGGAGCTGTTTTTT. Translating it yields CASSNAGGSPGELFF.

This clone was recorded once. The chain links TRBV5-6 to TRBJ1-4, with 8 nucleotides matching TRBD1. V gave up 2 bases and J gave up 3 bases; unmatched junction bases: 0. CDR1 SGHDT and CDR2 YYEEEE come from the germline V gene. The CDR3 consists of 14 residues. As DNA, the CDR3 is TGTGCCAGCAGCTTACAGGGGGCTAATGAAAAACTGTTTTTT. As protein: CASSLQGANEKLFF.

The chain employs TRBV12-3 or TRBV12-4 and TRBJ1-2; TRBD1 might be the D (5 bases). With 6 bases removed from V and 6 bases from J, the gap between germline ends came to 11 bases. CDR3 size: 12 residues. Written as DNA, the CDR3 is TGTGCCAGCAGCCCCAGGGATCATGGCTACACCTTC. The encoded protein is CASSPRDHGYTF.

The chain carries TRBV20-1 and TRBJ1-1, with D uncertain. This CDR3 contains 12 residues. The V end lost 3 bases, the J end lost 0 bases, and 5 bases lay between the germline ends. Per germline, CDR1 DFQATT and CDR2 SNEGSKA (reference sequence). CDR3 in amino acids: CSASFMNTEAFF. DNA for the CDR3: TGCAGTGCTAGTTTCATGAACACTGAAGCTTTCTTT.

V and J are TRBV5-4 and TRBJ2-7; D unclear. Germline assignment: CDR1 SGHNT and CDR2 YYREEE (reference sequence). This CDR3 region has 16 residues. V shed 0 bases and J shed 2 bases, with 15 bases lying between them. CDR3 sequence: CASSLASVSRAYEQYF. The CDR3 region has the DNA TGTGCCAGCAGCTTGGCCTCGGTCTCTCGGGCCTACGAGCAGTACTTC.

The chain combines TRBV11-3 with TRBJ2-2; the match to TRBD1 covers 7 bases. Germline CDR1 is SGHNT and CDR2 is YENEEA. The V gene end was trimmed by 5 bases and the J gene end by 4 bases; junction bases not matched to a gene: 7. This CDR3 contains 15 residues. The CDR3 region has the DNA TGTGCCAGCAGCCCGGGACAGCCTTTCACCGGGGAGCTGTTTTTT. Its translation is CASSPGQPFTGELFF.

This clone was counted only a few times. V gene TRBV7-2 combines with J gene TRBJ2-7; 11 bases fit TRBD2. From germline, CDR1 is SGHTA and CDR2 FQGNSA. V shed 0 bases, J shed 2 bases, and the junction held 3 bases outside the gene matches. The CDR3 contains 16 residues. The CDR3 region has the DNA TGTGCCAGCAGCTTAGCGGGGACTAGCGGAGCCTACGAGCAGTACTTC. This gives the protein CASSLAGTSGAYEQYF.